Reported below is one T cell receptor (beta chain). Its antigen remains undetermined. The input lacks base qualities; no much larger clone sits a single base away. RNA was extracted using the RNeasy kit, and about 0.5 to 1 microgram was reverse transcribed with random hexamers. The immunoSEQ multiplex PCR assay, which covers 54 Vbeta and 13 Jbeta segments, was used to amplify TCR beta CDR3 regions. PCR amplification bias was corrected by using a synthetic template baseline for primer optimization and computational correction. Regarding the original processing steps: Reads were assigned to V, D and J genes according to IMGT and analyzed in immunoSEQ Analyzer, with only productive sequences retained. Clonality was computed as one minus Shannon entropy normalized by log2 of the number of productive unique sequences. For each patient and control, public and private clones were evaluated among the 100 most prevalent clones. A clone was defined as Susac-specific if it was absent from the healthy and MS cohorts, from roughly 990 published viral clones and from other ImmuneACCESS disease sequences. TCRdb's own reprocessing of the public reads used fastp at Q25 and MiXCR and kept productive beta chains. When rows share a CDR3 protein, they turn into one entry using the most common DNA and genes. It is TCRdb's table, rather than the study itself, that gives the V and J calls and clone size. The sample has 330,000 or so distinct CDR3 sequences on record, 89% of them singletons. The ten largest make up roughly 0.2% of the sample.

The data were taken from a study of CD8 T cells in Susac syndrome (dated by TCRdb to about 2019). Regarding the study in general: Whether CD8+ T cell activation and differentiation in Susac syndrome was antigen driven was tested using repertoire sequencing. Clonality of the CD8+ T cell repertoire was compared between eleven to twelve healthy donors, around 14 Susac syndrome patients and about 15 multiple sclerosis patients.

Peripheral blood CD8+ and CD4+ T cells from healthy donors, Susac syndrome patients and multiple sclerosis patients were profiled by high-throughput TCR beta sequencing. The multiple sclerosis controls were treatment-naive patients whose relapsing-remitting disease, either stable or active, fulfilled the revised McDonald criteria. Bulk CD8+ and CD4+ T cells were purified by magnetic negative isolation, while CD8+ TEMRA cells were enriched using FACS. Blood was drawn into EDTA tubes, processed within 24 hours, and PBMCs were isolated by density gradient centrifugation. PBMCs destined for TCR sequencing were cryopreserved in liquid nitrogen and later thawed in a 37 °C water bath. Purity of sorted or isolated CD4+, CD8+ and CD8+ TEMRA cells was at least 90%. What the work shows at the level of the full study, not this receptor alone: The study acknowledged that relatively few individuals were included in the TCR sequencing and HLA analysis.

The CDR3 covers 12 residues, taking in both the cysteine and the phenylalanine. Left in the record is the CDR3 DNA by itself, 36 bases read in frame from the first base. At the junction V is shortened by 8 bases and J by 4 bases; bases outside the gene matches: 5. The germline V gene (reference sequence) sets CDR1 to DFQATT and CDR2 to SNEGSKA. The V and J segments used are TRBV20-1 and TRBJ1-5; 7 nucleotides in the junction match TRBD1. The clonotype was recovered from a human donor with multiple sclerosis. Sequences were obtained from CD8+ T cells from PBMCs. CDR3 reads: CSTRTGNQPQHF. The DNA sequence follows: TGCAGTACAAGGACAGGAAATCAGCCCCAGCATTTT.